The 32 T cell receptor beta chains in this list originate from one sample, sequenced in a study of blood T cell repertoires in COVID-19. The method was immunoSEQ multiplex PCR; TCRdb's version includes in-frame clones alone and lacks a portion of them. The sample lists approximately 110,000 clones, around 79% occurring once. Source material: peripheral blood. These receptors were taken from a man between 65 and 80 years old with active or convalescent COVID-19.

The rearrangement links TRBV5-6 to TRBJ1-2, with a tentative D call TRBD1 (6 bases). Trimming left V 4 bases short and J 2 bases short, with 9 bases between. The CDR3 loop spans 13 amino acids. Germline lookup yields CDR1 SGHDT and CDR2 YYEEEE. The DNA for the CDR3 is TGTGCCAGCAGCCCGACAGGAAACTATGGCTACACCTTC. Translation: CASSPTGNYGYTF.

In its sample, this clone was seen a few times. CDR3 sequence: CASRLNSGANVLTF. The CDR3 DNA reads TGTGCCAGCAGACTTAACTCTGGGGCCAACGTCCTGACTTTC. The genes are TRBV27 and TRBJ2-6; D remains ambiguous. This CDR3 is built from 14 residues. Germline assignment: CDR1 MNHEY and CDR2 SMNVEV (reference sequence). The germline V and J ends were trimmed by 6 bases and 0 bases, with 6 bases remaining between them.

The V gene is TRBV7-2, the J gene TRBJ1-3, with D possibly being TRBD1 (6 bases). The CDR3 spans 15 residues. The V end lost 4 bases, the J end lost 0 bases, and 10 bases lay between the germline ends. Germline CDR1 reads SGHTA; CDR2 reads FQGNSA. CDR3 DNA: TGTGCCAGCAGCTGGGGACACAACTCTGGAAACACCATATATTTT. Encoded protein: CASSWGHNSGNTIYF.

The V and J genes are TRBV2 and TRBJ2-1; 13 positions agree with TRBD2. Germline CDR1 is SNHLY and CDR2 is FYNNEI. V lost 8 bases and J lost 0; bases outside the gene matches: 4. The length of the CDR3 is 16 residues. For the CDR3, the DNA is TGTGCCAGCGAACGACTAGCGGGGGGCTCCTACAATGAGCAGTTCTTC. Its protein is CASERLAGGSYNEQFF.

This chain uses TRBV5-1 with TRBJ1-2, with a possible D match to TRBD1 (6 bases). V shed 4 bases and J shed 5 bases, with 21 bases lying between them. Germline V lookup: CDR1 SGHRS, CDR2 YFSETQ. CDR3 size: 16 residues. CDR3 protein: CASSADRGGTSYGYTF. The CDR3, as DNA: TGCGCCAGCAGCGCAGACAGAGGGGGGACTAGTTATGGCTACACCTTC.

The chain uses TRBV5-3 and TRBJ2-3, with 9 bases aligning to TRBD2. TRBV5-3 is an ORF, and what it does is uncertain. V shed 4 bases and J 3 bases; nucleotides not matched to a gene: 6. This CDR3 is built from 15 residues. In nucleotides, the CDR3 is TGTGCCAGAAGCCCAAGCGGGGGGAGTACAGATACGCAGTATTTT. Amino acid sequence: CARSPSGGSTDTQYF.

The V and J genes are TRBV11-3 and TRBJ2-2, with D unresolved. This CDR3 region has 14 residues. Germline CDR1 SGHNT, CDR2 YENEEA. V dropped 5 bases and J dropped 1 base, with 8 bases sitting between them. The CDR3 spells CASSPPLNTGELFF. CDR3 in DNA: TGTGCCAGCAGCCCTCCTCTGAACACCGGGGAGCTGTTTTTT.

The chain links TRBV7-9 to TRBJ1-5, with D hard to call. This CDR3 is 12 amino acids long. Germline loops: CDR1 SEHNR, CDR2 FQNEAQ (reference sequence). Trimming stripped 1 base from V and 11 bases from J, with 9 bases between. This chain's CDR3 is CASSLDRQAQHF. The CDR3 region has the DNA TGTGCCAGCAGCTTAGACCGCCAGGCCCAGCATTTT.

The rearrangement links TRBV6-1 to TRBJ2-1, with a weak D call TRBD1 (5 bases). CDR1 is MNHNS, CDR2 SASEGT, per germline. This CDR3 contains 14 residues. Trimming left V 2 bases short and J 7 bases short, with 12 bases between. The CDR3 coding sequence is TGTGCCAGCAGTGAACTTCAGGGCTATAATGAGCAGTTCTTC. It encodes CASSELQGYNEQFF.

The chain is built from TRBV29-1 and TRBJ2-1; 8 bases are shared with TRBD1. Trimming removed 6 bases from V and 6 bases from J; junction bases left unmatched: 10. The CDR3 is made up of 14 amino acids. CDR1 is SQVTM, CDR2 ANQGSEA, per germline. The CDR3 sequence: CSVPDREYGNEQFF. DNA of the CDR3: TGCAGCGTCCCGGACAGGGAATATGGCAATGAGCAGTTCTTC.

V is TRBV28 and J is TRBJ1-1, with a tentative D call TRBD1 (6 bases). Trimming removed 4 bases from V and 4 bases from J, with 7 bases in between. Looked up from germline, CDR1 is MDHEN and CDR2 is SYDVKM. The CDR3 contains 12 residues. The CDR3 sequence: CASSYRVTEAFF. CDR3 DNA: TGTGCCAGCAGTTACAGGGTCACTGAAGCTTTCTTT.

The chain is built from TRBV2 and TRBJ1-1, with TRBD1 as a possible D gene (6 bases). Looked up from germline, CDR1 is SNHLY and CDR2 is FYNNEI. This CDR3 contains 13 residues. Trimming removed 4 bases from V and 8 bases from J, with 14 bases in between. The CDR3 loop reads CASSVGQLQEAFF. CDR3 DNA: TGTGCCAGCAGTGTCGGACAGCTTCAAGAAGCTTTCTTT.

In this sample, this clone turned up a few times. An end of the junction differs from the germline gene, which may be a read error. Here the CDR3 reads CASSNYGYTF. CDR3 in DNA: TGTGCCAGTAGTAACTACGGCTACACCTTC. The chain employs TRBV19 and TRBJ1-2; D not resolved. Germline loops: CDR1 LNHDA, CDR2 SQIVND (reference sequence). The CDR3 runs 10 residues.

The V gene is TRBV27, the J gene TRBJ1-1; 10 positions agree with TRBD1. J was trimmed by 4 bases and V by 4 bases; bases with no gene match: 9. The length of the CDR3 is 16 residues. Germline assignment: CDR1 MNHEY and CDR2 SMNVEV (reference sequence). The CDR3 nucleotides read TGTGCCAGCAGTTCCGACAGGGGGCGCGGTACCACTGAAGCTTTCTTT. Residues: CASSSDRGRGTTEAFF.

This clone was seen at least ten times. The chain couples TRBV5-4 to TRBJ2-7; 9 nucleotides line up with TRBD2. This CDR3 spans 15 amino acids. Per germline, CDR1 SGHNT and CDR2 YYREEE (reference sequence). V lost 0 bases, J lost 0 bases, and 1 base stayed unmatched. This chain's CDR3 is CASSLGLAASYEQYF. CDR3 sequence (DNA): TGTGCCAGCAGCTTGGGACTAGCGGCCTCCTACGAGCAGTACTTC.

J is TRBJ1-1 and V is TRBV28; TRBD1 agrees at 8 bases. The CDR3 loop spans 16 amino acids. V lost 7 bases, J lost 0 bases, and 10 bases stayed unmatched. The germline CDR1 and CDR2 sequences are MDHEN and SYDVKM. The CDR3 DNA reads as TGTGCCAGCATCGGCGGGACAGGCATCGTGAACACTGAAGCTTTCTTT. Translated: CASIGGTGIVNTEAFF. Full variable domain (rest looked up from reference TRBV28 and TRBJ1-1): DVKVTQSSRYLVKRTGEKVFLECVQDMDHENMFWYRQDPGLGLRLIYFSYDVKMKEKGDIPEGYSVSREKKERFSLILESASTNQTSMYLCASIGGTGIVNTEAFFGQGTRLTVV.

This chain links TRBV10-3 with TRBJ2-1, with D possibly TRBD2 on 6 matching bases. This CDR3 spans 14 amino acids. Trimming left V 0 bases short and J 8 bases short, with 11 bases between. Germline V lookup: CDR1 ENHRY, CDR2 SYGVKD. The CDR3 sequence: CAISESEGGDEQFF. For the CDR3, the DNA is TGTGCCATCAGTGAGTCTGAGGGAGGCGATGAGCAGTTCTTC.

The V gene is TRBV19, the J gene TRBJ1-2; weak D call: TRBD1 (5 bases). V lost 5 bases and J 4 bases, leaving 23 bases between the germline ends. Germline CDR1 reads LNHDA; CDR2 reads SQIVND (reference sequence). The CDR3 runs 17 residues. In DNA form, the CDR3 reads TGTGCCAGTAGTTCGGTCTCCTCCATTGGGAGGGGCTATGGCTACACCTTC. Translation: CASSSVSSIGRGYGYTF. Together with reference TRBV19 and TRBJ1-2, the CDR3 gives the full variable domain: DGGITQSPKYLFRKEGQNVTLSCEQNLNHDAMYWYRQDPGQGLRLIYYSQIVNDFQKGDIAEGYSVSREKKESFPLTVTSAQKNPTAFYLCASSSVSSIGRGYGYTFGSGTRLTVV.

V usage is TRBV27 and J usage is TRBJ1-2; TRBD1 is a possible D gene (6 bases). The length of the CDR3 is 14 residues. V gave up 4 bases and J gave up 4 bases, with 13 bases separating them. Germline CDR1 and CDR2: MNHEY and SMNVEV (reference sequence). The CDR3 DNA reads as TGTGCCAGCAGTTCGGATGACAGGCCCTATGGCTACACCTTC. Its protein is CASSSDDRPYGYTF.

In its sample, this clone was seen a few times. The chain is built from TRBV7-2 and TRBJ2-2, with TRBD1 matching over 9 bases. The junction had 10 bases not matched to a gene; V was cut back by 4 bases and J by 4 bases. From germline, CDR1 is SGHTA and CDR2 FQGNSA. The CDR3 runs to 17 residues. The CDR3 nucleotides read TGTGCCAGCAGCTCCCGATCCGGGACAGGGCTCACCGGGGAGCTGTTTTTT. This encodes CASSSRSGTGLTGELFF.

Only one count was recorded for this clone. V is TRBV7-2 and J is TRBJ2-1; D is perhaps TRBD2 (5 bases). This CDR3 comprises 13 residues. The germline gives CDR1 SGHTA, CDR2 FQGNSA. V lost 4 bases, J lost 8 bases, and 12 bases lay in between. CDR3 bases: TGTGCCAGCAGCTATCGGGGAACCCATGAGCAGTTCTTC. Protein product: CASSYRGTHEQFF.

The chain is built from TRBV5-1 and TRBJ2-3, with 9 bases that match TRBD2. Germline CDR1 reads SGHRS; CDR2 reads YFSETQ. This CDR3 spans 15 amino acids. The J segment lost 2 bases and the V segment lost 4 bases, leaving 5 bases of the junction unmatched. The CDR3 coding sequence is TGCGCCAGCAGCGTTAGCGGGGGAATCACAGATACGCAGTATTTT. Its protein product is CASSVSGGITDTQYF.

V gene TRBV10-3 combines with J gene TRBJ2-7, with D maybe TRBD2 (6 bases). The germline gives CDR1 ENHRY, CDR2 SYGVKD. The CDR3 sequence is 11 residues long. V lost 8 bases and J lost 4, with 9 bases in between. CDR3 sequence reads: CAIAAGYEQYF. In nucleotides, the CDR3 is TGTGCCATCGCGGCGGGGTACGAGCAGTACTTC.

The rearrangement uses TRBV5-6 and TRBJ1-5; no firm D call. The CDR3 is 14 amino acids. The germline V and J ends were trimmed by 2 bases and 2 bases, with 8 bases remaining between them. The germline V gene encodes CDR1 SGHDT and CDR2 YYEEEE. In DNA form, the CDR3 reads TGTGCCAGCAGCTTCGGGATCCGCAATCAGCCCCAGCATTTT. Translating gives CASSFGIRNQPQHF.

The chain joins TRBV7-9 to TRBJ2-2; 7 bases agree with TRBD2. CDR1 is SEHNR and CDR2 is FQNEAQ in the germline V gene (reference sequence). The length of the CDR3 is 16 residues. V gave up 6 bases and J gave up 0 bases; unmatched junction bases: 7. The DNA for the CDR3 is TGTGCCAGCAGGCCCCTTCTAGCGGCGAACACCGGGGAGCTGTTTTTT. It specifies CASRPLLAANTGELFF.

The chain carries TRBV3-1 (or the pseudogene TRBV3-2) and TRBJ1-5, with 9 bases identical to TRBD1. CDR1 and CDR2 from the germline V gene are LGHDT and YNNKEL (reference sequence). The CDR3 consists of 13 residues. Trimming removed 4 bases from V and 5 bases from J; junction bases left unmatched: 0. CDR3 nucleotide sequence: TGTGCCAGCAGCCGGGACAGGGATCAGCCCCAGCATTTT. Protein product: CASSRDRDQPQHF.

This chain links TRBV10-1 with TRBJ2-5; 13 bases map to TRBD2. This CDR3 is built from 17 residues. Germline V gene lookup returns CDR1 WNHNN and CDR2 SYGVQD (reference sequence). Trimming cost V 3 bases and J 3 bases; bases outside gene matches: 7. The CDR3 reads CASSDSGLAGVKETQYF. DNA for the CDR3: TGCGCCAGCAGTGACTCAGGACTAGCGGGGGTGAAAGAGACCCAGTACTTC.

This chain joins TRBV2 and TRBJ2-1; TRBD2 aligns across 11 bases. Germline assignment: CDR1 SNHLY and CDR2 FYNNEI. The CDR3 loop spans 16 amino acids. J lost 4 bases, V lost 3 bases, and 5 bases had no gene match. The CDR3, as DNA: TGTGCCAGCAGTGAGACTAGCGGGGATATATACAATGAGCAGTTCTTC. It specifies CASSETSGDIYNEQFF.

V is TRBV19 and J is TRBJ2-4; 9 bases are a match to TRBD1. Losses at the gene ends were 5 bases for V and 6 bases for J; bases not matched to a gene: 8. Germline values: CDR1 LNHDA, CDR2 SQIVND (reference sequence). This CDR3 has 15 amino acids. This CDR3 is CASSFPGQGRNIQYF. For the CDR3, the DNA is TGTGCCAGTAGTTTCCCCGGACAGGGGAGAAACATTCAGTACTTC.

The J gene is TRBJ1-4, the V gene TRBV7-9; 8 nucleotides match TRBD1. Germline-derived CDR1 and CDR2 are SEHNR and FQNEAQ (reference sequence). The CDR3 has 15 amino acids. With V trimmed by 5 bases and J by 8 bases, 10 bases remained unmatched. CDR3 DNA: TGTGCCAGCAGCACCCGGACAGGGAACTCGGAAAAACTGTTTTTT. This sequence encodes CASSTRTGNSEKLFF.

V gene TRBV10-3 combines with J gene TRBJ2-5, with a weak D call TRBD2 (5 bases). The CDR3 runs 16 residues. The ends were cut back, 0 bases at V and 2 bases at J, with 13 bases in the middle. The germline V gene encodes CDR1 ENHRY and CDR2 SYGVKD. The CDR3 DNA is TGTGCCATCAGTGAGTCGAATGCGGGTAAACAAGAGACCCAGTACTTC. Translation gives CAISESNAGKQETQYF.

The rearrangement links TRBV5-4 to TRBJ2-5, with D possibly matching TRBD2 (6 bases). V was pared by 4 bases and J by 3 bases, with 13 bases between. The CDR3 has 14 residues. Germline V gene data show CDR1 as SGHNT and CDR2 as YYREEE (reference sequence). In nucleotides, the CDR3 is TGTGCCAGCAGCCCCCTAGGAGGGGAAGAGACCCAGTACTTC. This sequence encodes CASSPLGGEETQYF.